Each of the 3 T cell receptor beta chains below was sequenced from the same sample in a study of blood T cell repertoires in COVID-19. Produced via immunoSEQ multiplex PCR; TCRdb's table is partial and in-frame only. The sample lists 360,000 or so clones; roughly 90% were seen once. Sequences were obtained from peripheral blood. Receptors were obtained from a woman aged 55-75 years with COVID-19, enrolled during active disease.

The chain is built from TRBV7-8 and TRBJ2-5; unclear D gene. The ends were cut back, 1 base at V and 0 bases at J, with 6 bases in the middle. The CDR3 is 14 residues long. Germline lookup yields CDR1 SGHVS and CDR2 FQNEAQ. The CDR3 sequence: CASSLVDNQETQYF. CDR3 coding DNA: TGTGCCAGCAGCTTAGTCGACAACCAAGAGACCCAGTACTTC.

This clone has a handful of counts. Here the CDR3 reads CASMDRGGYTF. In nucleotides, the CDR3 is TGTGCCAGCATGGACAGGGGTGGCTACACCTTC. This rearrangement joins TRBV6-6 to TRBJ1-2; 9 bases match TRBD1. This CDR3 comprises 11 residues. From germline, CDR1 is MNHNY and CDR2 SVGAGI (reference sequence). V dropped 7 bases and J dropped 7; count of bases not matched to a gene: 1.

V gene TRBV6-5 combines with J gene TRBJ2-3, with D possibly matching TRBD1 (6 bases). The germline CDR1 and CDR2 sequences are MNHEY and SVGAGI. V was trimmed by 6 bases and J by 0 bases, leaving 10 bases between them. This CDR3 is 14 amino acids long. CDR3 bases: TGTGCCAGCAGCCTACAGGGAAGCACAGATACGCAGTATTTT. Protein sequence: CASSLQGSTDTQYF.